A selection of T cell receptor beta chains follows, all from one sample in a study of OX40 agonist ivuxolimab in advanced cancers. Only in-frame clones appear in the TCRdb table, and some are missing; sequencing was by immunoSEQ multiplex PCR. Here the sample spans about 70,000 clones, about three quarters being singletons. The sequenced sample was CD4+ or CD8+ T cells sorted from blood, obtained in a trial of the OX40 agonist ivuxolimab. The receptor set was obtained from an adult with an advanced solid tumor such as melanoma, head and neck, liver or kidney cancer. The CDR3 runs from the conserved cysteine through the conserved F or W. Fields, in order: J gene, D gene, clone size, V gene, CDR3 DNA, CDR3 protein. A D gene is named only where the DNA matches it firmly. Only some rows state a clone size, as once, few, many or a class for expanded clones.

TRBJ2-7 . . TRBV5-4 TGTGCCAGCAGCGGGGGGACTCGCTACGAGCAGTACTTC CASSGGTRYEQYF
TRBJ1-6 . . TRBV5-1 TGCGCCACTTCCTCCGTTGGGGGGGACAATTCACCCCTCCACTTT CATSSVGGDNSPLHF
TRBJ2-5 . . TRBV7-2 TGTGCCAGCAGCTTAGGGGCAGGGAAGAAGACCCAGTACTTC CASSLGAGKKTQYF
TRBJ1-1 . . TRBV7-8 TGTGCCAGCAGCTTAGTATTTGAGTCTCCTGAAGCTTTCTTT CASSLVFESPEAFF
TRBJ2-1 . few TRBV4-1 TGCGCCAGCAGCCAGGGATGGGGTGAGCAGTTCTTC CASSQGWGEQFF
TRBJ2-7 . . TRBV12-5 TGTGCTAGTGGTTTAGGTGCCCAATACGAGCAGTACTTC CASGLGAQYEQYF
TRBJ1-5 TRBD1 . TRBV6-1 TGTGCCAGCAGTAACGGACAGGGGGCGTACCAGCCCCAGCATTTT CASSNGQGAYQPQHF
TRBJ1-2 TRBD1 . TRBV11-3 TGTGCCAGCAGCTTAGAACAGGGGGCCAACTATGGCTACACCTTC CASSLEQGANYGYTF
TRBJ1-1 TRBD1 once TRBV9 TGTGCCAGCAACCAGGGACAGCCGAACACTGAAGCTTTCTTT CASNQGQPNTEAFF
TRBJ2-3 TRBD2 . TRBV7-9 TGTGCCAGCATCGGGGAGGGCAGCACCACAGATACGCAGTATTTT CASIGEGSTTDTQYF
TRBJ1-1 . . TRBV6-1 TGTGCCAGCAAACAGGGGAACACTGAAGCTTTCTTT CASKQGNTEAFF
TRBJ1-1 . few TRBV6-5 TGTGCCAGCAGTTACTCGTTGGCAGGGGCCACTGAAGCTTTCTTT CASSYSLAGATEAFF
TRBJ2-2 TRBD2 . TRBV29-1 TGCAGCGCAGCCCCAGGGAGCGGGGGAAACACCGGGGAGCTGTTTTTT CSAAPGSGGNTGELFF
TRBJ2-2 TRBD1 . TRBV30 TGTGCCTGGGGGACCCAGGGGGCGTCCGGGGAGCTGTTTTTT CAWGTQGASGELFF
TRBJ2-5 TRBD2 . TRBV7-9 TGTGCCAGCAGCTTGGATAGCGGGGGTGAGACCCAGTACTTC CASSLDSGGETQYF
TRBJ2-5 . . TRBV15 TGTGCCACCAGCAGAGATCGAAGGCAAGAGACCCAGTACTTC CATSRDRRQETQYF
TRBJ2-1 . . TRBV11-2 TGTGCCAGCACCCAGAGGCCCAATGAGCAGTTCTTC CASTQRPNEQFF
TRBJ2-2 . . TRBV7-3 TGTGCCAGCAGCTTATTCGGCACCGGGGAGCTGTTTTTT CASSLFGTGELFF
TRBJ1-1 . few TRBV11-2 TGTGCCAGCAGCCCACATATGAACACTGAAGCTTTCTTT CASSPHMNTEAFF
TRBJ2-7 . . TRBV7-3 TGTGCCAGCAGCCCAGGGAGGGGGACGAGGGAGCAGTACTTC CASSPGRGTREQYF
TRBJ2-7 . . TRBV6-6 TGTGCCAGCTCCAAGGAGGGGTTCTCCTACGAGCAGTACTTC CASSKEGFSYEQYF
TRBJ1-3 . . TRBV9 TGTGCCAGCAGCGTAGTTGACACTGGAAACACCATATATTTT CASSVVDTGNTIYF
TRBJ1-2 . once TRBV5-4 TGTGCCAGCAGCTTGGAACCAGGGGCCATCTATGGCTACACCTTC CASSLEPGAIYGYTF
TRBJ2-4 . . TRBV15 TGTGCCACCAGCAGAGATTTTGGAGGGGAAAACATTCAGTACTTC CATSRDFGGENIQYF